Shown below are 32 T cell receptor beta chains from a single sample sequenced in a study of T-cell reconstitution after alpha-beta-depleted transplantation in children. Construction of the TCRbeta library involved unique molecular identifiers. TCRdb passed the PCR reads through MiXCR, listing each CDR3 protein once. The sample yields over 450,000 distinct CDR3 sequences, 10% seen once. The sample here was PBMCs, taken before TCRalphabeta/CD19-depleted stem cell transplant. The receptors were gathered from a child under 10 years old with inherited bone marrow failure, due to receive a stem cell transplant.

This clonotype was detected ten times or more. The gene calls are TRBV6-1 and TRBJ1-6; perhaps TRBD1 as D (5 bases). Trimming pared 6 bases from V and 9 bases from J, leaving 15 bases between. The CDR3 sequence is 14 residues long. Germline CDR1 and CDR2: MNHNS and SASEGT. The CDR3 DNA reads TGTGCCAGCAGCCCTCAGGGAATCCCTTCACCCCTCCACTTT. The encoded protein is CASSPQGIPSPLHF.

This clonotype has a count of ten or more. V usage is TRBV20-1 and J usage is TRBJ2-1, with TRBD1 matching over 7 bases. Losses at the gene ends were 3 bases for V and 3 bases for J; bases not matched to a gene: 14. Germline-derived CDR1 and CDR2 are DFQATT and SNEGSKA (reference sequence). The CDR3 sequence is 17 residues long. The CDR3 region is CSARRAVPGQNYNEQFF. The CDR3 nucleotides are TGCAGTGCTAGGCGCGCGGTGCCGGGACAGAACTACAATGAGCAGTTCTTC.

This clonotype was recorded at least ten times. The chain uses TRBV7-9 and TRBJ2-1, with 11 bases lining up with TRBD2. V shed 5 bases, J shed 9 bases, and the junction held 6 bases outside the gene matches. The CDR3 totals 14 residues. Looked up from germline, CDR1 is SEHNR and CDR2 is FQNEAQ (reference sequence). CDR3 region: CASSPGTSGLEQFF. CDR3 coding DNA: TGTGCCAGCAGCCCGGGGACTAGCGGCCTTGAGCAGTTCTTC. Full variable domain (outside the CDR3, taken from reference TRBV7-9 and TRBJ2-1): DTGVSQNPRHKITKRGQNVTFRCDPISEHNRLYWYRQTLGQGPEFLTYFQNEAQLEKSRLLSDRFSAERPKGSFSTLEIQRTEQGDSAMYLCASSPGTSGLEQFFGPGTRLTVL.

This chain connects TRBV5-4 to TRBJ2-7, with D perhaps TRBD2 (6 bases). The CDR3 consists of 15 residues. CDR1 and CDR2 from the germline V gene are SGHNT and YYREEE (reference sequence). V dropped 4 bases and J dropped 5 bases, with 19 bases sitting between them. CDR3 nucleotides: TGTGCCAGCAGCCCCGATCTCGGGGGATCCCACGAGCAGTACTTC. Translation gives CASSPDLGGSHEQYF.

This sequence joins TRBV27 and TRBJ2-7; D ambiguous. Per germline, CDR1 MNHEY and CDR2 SMNVEV (reference sequence). V gave up 0 bases and J gave up 6 bases, with 9 bases separating them. The CDR3 has 13 amino acids. CDR3 nucleotide sequence: TGTGCCAGCAGTTTATCGTCGCGTTCCGAGCAGTACTTC. Amino acids: CASSLSSRSEQYF.

Many counts were recorded for this clonotype. The chain uses TRBV5-1 and TRBJ1-5; 7 bases align to TRBD1. V was clipped by 0 bases and J by 6 bases; unmatched bases: 0. The germline CDR1 and CDR2 sequences are SGHRS and YFSETQ. The CDR3 totals 13 residues. In nucleotides, the CDR3 is TGCGCCAGCAGCTTGGAGGGGGCTCAGCCCCAGCATTTT. It translates to CASSLEGAQPQHF.

This chain's CDR3 is CASSFLAEGILSSYEQYF. The CDR3, as DNA: TGTGCCAGCAGTTTCTTAGCGGAGGGTATCCTGAGCTCCTACGAGCAGTACTTC. The chain has TRBV12-3 or TRBV12-4 and TRBJ2-7; D is possibly TRBD2 (6 bases). CDR3 length: 18 residues. V gave up 3 bases and J gave up 0 bases, with 21 bases separating them.

In its sample, this clonotype was seen many times. This CDR3 is CASSYSNVGTSGNTIYF. The CDR3 coding sequence is TGTGCCAGCAGTTACTCGAATGTGGGGACGTCTGGAAACACCATATATTTT. The chain has TRBV6-5 and TRBJ1-3, with a weak D call TRBD1 (5 bases). Germline V gives CDR1 MNHEY, CDR2 SVGAGI. The CDR3 has 17 residues. With 0 bases removed from V and 1 base from J, the gap between germline ends came to 13 bases.

Note on this clonotype: A junction end diverges from the germline sequence, so it may reflect a read error. DNA of the CDR3: TGCTGTGCTAGAGGAGGGGTATTCGCTAAAGAGACCCAGTACTTC. Amino acids: CCARGGVFAKETQYF. The chain recombines TRBV20-1 with TRBJ2-5; TRBD2 might be the D (6 bases). Germline CDR1 DFQATT, CDR2 SNEGSKA (reference sequence). The CDR3 is made up of 15 amino acids.

Only a few counts were recorded for this clonotype. The chain uses TRBV28 and TRBJ2-5, with TRBD2 matching over 11 bases. Trimming cost V 3 bases and J 4 bases; bases outside gene matches: 16. Germline lookup yields CDR1 MDHEN and CDR2 SYDVKM. The CDR3 totals 19 residues. The DNA for the CDR3 is TGTGCCAGCAGTTTTTATAGCCCCCCGGGTAGCGGGAGGGTAGAGACCCAGTACTTC. Translation: CASSFYSPPGSGRVETQYF.

In this sample, this clonotype turned up a few times. CDR3 residues: CSASPQDRSYEQYF. Written as DNA, the CDR3 is TGCAGTGCTAGCCCCCAGGACAGGTCCTACGAGCAGTACTTC. The chain has TRBV20-1 and TRBJ2-7; 7 nucleotides agree with TRBD1. The CDR3 runs 14 residues. With 3 bases clipped from V and 1 base from J, the junction kept 6 bases outside the gene matches. From germline, CDR1 is DFQATT and CDR2 SNEGSKA (reference sequence).

This clonotype was observed many times. This chain uses TRBV20-1 with TRBJ2-6; 10 bases fit TRBD2. The CDR3 totals 14 residues. Germline V gives CDR1 DFQATT, CDR2 SNEGSKA (reference sequence). J was trimmed by 3 bases and V by 6 bases; bases with no gene match: 2. The DNA for the CDR3 is TGCAGTGCCGGGACTAGCGATGGGGCCAACGTCCTGACTTTC. It is translated as CSAGTSDGANVLTF.

On this clonotype: This sequence may be a read error, since a much larger clone differs from it by one base. The genes are TRBV9 and TRBJ2-3; 8 bases agree with TRBD2. The CDR3 spans 19 residues. The V gene's germline CDR1 is SGDLS and CDR2 YYNGEE. The CDR3 region is CASSSPLAALLTEGDTQNF. In DNA, the CDR3 is TGTGCCAGCAGCTCTCCACTAGCGGCCCTTTTGACGGAGGGAGATACGCAGAATTTT.

The chain has TRBV28 and TRBJ2-3; 7 nucleotides agree with TRBD2. This CDR3 region has 15 residues. J gave up 1 base and V 2 bases, and 3 bases lay outside the gene matches. Germline V gene sequence: CDR1 MDHEN, CDR2 SYDVKM. CDR3 region: CASSLGGEGTDTQYF. As DNA, the CDR3 is TGTGCCAGCAGTTTAGGGGGGGAAGGCACAGATACGCAGTATTTT.

This clonotype has a count of ten or more. Sequence at one end of the junction differs from germline and may be a read error. This chain connects TRBV29-1 to TRBJ2-5, with 9 bases that match TRBD2. The CDR3 sequence is 11 residues long. Germline values: CDR1 SQVTM, CDR2 ANQGSEA. The CDR3 coding sequence is TGCAGCGTTGTGCTCCTCAGCGGGAGGACCTTC. This encodes CSVVLLSGRTF.

Many counts were recorded for this clonotype. The chain is built from TRBV25-1 and TRBJ2-2; D is unclear. The CDR3 consists of 12 residues. The germline gives CDR1 MGHDK, CDR2 SYGVNS. The ends were cut back, 6 bases at V and 5 bases at J, with 7 bases in the middle. The CDR3 region has the DNA TGTGCCAGCAGCCGACTGACCGGGGAGCTGTTTTTT. It encodes CASSRLTGELFF.

This clonotype came up many times. The CDR3, as DNA: TGTGCCAGCACCACTGAGGGGTACCAAGAGACCCAGTACTTC. Protein sequence: CASTTEGYQETQYF. The chain joins TRBV6-1 to TRBJ2-5; D may correspond to TRBD1 or TRBD2 (5 bases each). V was shortened by 7 bases and J by 0 bases, with 12 bases between the two germline ends. CDR3 length: 14 residues. Germline CDR1 reads MNHNS; CDR2 reads SASEGT.

In its sample, this clonotype was seen a few times. The V call is TRBV5-8, the J call TRBJ2-7, with D tentatively TRBD1 (6 bases). Trimming removed 0 bases from V and 3 bases from J, with 13 bases in between. The CDR3 spans 15 residues. Germline assignment: CDR1 SGHTS and CDR2 YDEGEE. CDR3 amino acids: CASSLVGAINYEQYF. CDR3 coding DNA: TGTGCCAGCAGCTTGGTGGGGGCGATAAACTACGAGCAGTACTTC.

This clonotype has a count of ten or more. The gene calls are TRBV29-1 and TRBJ2-7; TRBD2 aligns across 13 bases. Germline V lookup: CDR1 SQVTM, CDR2 ANQGSEA. The V and J ends lost 4 bases and 4 bases, in that order; junction bases with no gene match: 4. The CDR3 length is 14 residues. The CDR3 sequence: CSVGGTSGKYEQYF. The CDR3 bases are TGCAGCGTTGGAGGGACTAGCGGGAAGTACGAGCAGTACTTC.

At least ten counts were recorded for this clonotype. The chain has TRBV6-2 or TRBV6-3 and TRBJ2-1; 8 bases are shared with TRBD1. V was pared by 6 bases and J by 2 bases, with 6 bases of the junction left unmatched. CDR1 and CDR2 (germline): MNHEY, SVGEGT. The CDR3 runs 15 residues. The CDR3 sequence: CASSPGQGTYNEQFF. CDR3 in DNA: TGTGCCAGCAGCCCAGGACAGGGAACCTACAATGAGCAGTTCTTC.

The genes are TRBV20-1 and TRBJ1-4; D may be TRBD1 (5 bases). The V gene's germline CDR1 is DFQATT and CDR2 SNEGSKA (reference sequence). Between the trimmed V and J ends, which lost 3 bases and 7 bases, there was a span of 27 bases. The CDR3 is made up of 18 amino acids. The CDR3 region is CSASYRLAGPGASEKLFF. CDR3 DNA: TGCAGTGCTAGTTACAGGTTGGCAGGACCAGGTGCAAGTGAAAAACTGTTTTTT.

This clonotype was recorded many times. The chain joins TRBV29-1 to TRBJ2-3; maybe TRBD1 (6 bases). Trimming stripped 7 bases from V and 4 bases from J, with 18 bases between. This CDR3 has 14 residues. The germline V gene encodes CDR1 SQVTM and CDR2 ANQGSEA. CDR3 sequence reads: CSAIQGPAPDTQYF. CDR3 nucleotide sequence: TGCAGCGCAATCCAGGGGCCGGCACCAGATACGCAGTATTTT.

The chain carries TRBV21-1 and TRBJ2-3; the table assigns TRBD2, which was not confirmed against the DNA. TRBV21-1 is a documented pseudogene. This CDR3 comprises 17 residues. CDR3 DNA: TGTGCCAGCAGCAGCCGACCGACTAGCGGGAGAAGGGATACGCAGTATTTT. This translates into CASSSRPTSGRRDTQYF.

This clonotype was seen many times. This rearrangement joins TRBV12-3 or TRBV12-4 to TRBJ2-3; 7 positions agree with TRBD2. Trimming took 6 bases from V and 3 from J; bases not matched to a gene: 15. CDR3 length: 17 residues. The CDR3 is CASSLAGEGYRTDTQYF. For the CDR3, the DNA is TGTGCCAGCAGCCTAGCTGGGGAGGGGTATAGAACAGATACGCAGTATTTT.

This chain connects TRBV7-9 to TRBJ1-2, with TRBD1 matching over 7 bases. Germline values: CDR1 SEHNR, CDR2 FQNEAQ (reference sequence). The CDR3 extends over 13 amino acids. V was pared by 5 bases and J by 4 bases, with 4 bases of the junction left unmatched. CDR3 sequence (DNA): TGTGCCAGCAGCCGGGACAGCTTCTATGGCTACACCTTC. It specifies CASSRDSFYGYTF.

In its sample, this clonotype was seen many times. The V call is TRBV6-5, the J call TRBJ2-1; a weak D match, TRBD1 (6 bases). Trimming stripped 2 bases from V and 10 bases from J, with 12 bases between. CDR1 MNHEY and CDR2 SVGAGI come from the germline V gene. CDR3 size: 13 residues. The CDR3 bases are TGTGCCAGCAGTTACACCGGGACACGGGAGCAGTTCTTC. Translated: CASSYTGTREQFF.

This clonotype was counted at least ten times. The gene calls are TRBV4-3 and TRBJ2-7; D not certain. Germline values: CDR1 LGHNA, CDR2 YSLEER. Trimming removed 1 base from V and 0 bases from J, with 10 bases in between. This CDR3 is built from 15 residues. The CDR3 DNA reads TGCGCCAGCAGCCAAGTTCGGTCCAGCTCCTACGAGCAGTACTTC. Residues: CASSQVRSSSYEQYF.

As for this clonotype: This may arise from a read error, as a much more abundant clone is one base away. This chain connects TRBV4-2 to TRBJ2-1; 9 positions match TRBD2. The germline V gene encodes CDR1 LGHNA and CDR2 YNFKEQ. The CDR3 has 18 amino acids. CDR3 sequence (DNA): TGTGCCAGCAGCCAAGAGGTGCGGCGGGAGGGCTCCTACAATGGGCAGTTCTTC. Translation gives CASSQEVRREGSYNGQFF.

This clonotype was seen ten or more times. The chain employs TRBV5-1 and TRBJ2-7; 7 bases line up with TRBD1. The germline gives CDR1 SGHRS, CDR2 YFSETQ. V lost 0 bases and J lost 4; bases outside the gene matches: 10. This CDR3 is built from 16 residues. The CDR3 coding sequence is TGCGCCAGCAGCTTGGCCGTGGGACAGCTAGCATACGAGCAGTACTTC. Translation: CASSLAVGQLAYEQYF.

This clonotype was seen repeatedly, ten times or more. CDR3 DNA sequence: TGTGCCAGCAGTTTATTAGTGTATAGCAATCAGCCCCAGCATTTT. Amino acid sequence: CASSLLVYSNQPQHF. The chain couples TRBV12-3 or TRBV12-4 to TRBJ1-5; D uncertain. The CDR3 consists of 15 residues. Trimming removed 2 bases from V and 0 bases from J, with 8 bases in between.

This clonotype appeared many times. The gene calls are TRBV27 and TRBJ2-7; maybe TRBD1 (5 bases). This CDR3 is built from 13 residues. Trimming stripped 3 bases from V and 6 bases from J, with 12 bases between. Germline-derived CDR1 and CDR2 are MNHEY and SMNVEV (reference sequence). This CDR3 reads CASSFPGAAEQYF. The CDR3 nucleotides read TGTGCCAGCAGTTTTCCTGGGGCCGCCGAGCAGTACTTC.

Ten or more counts support this clonotype. The chain recombines TRBV28 with TRBJ1-3; D is unclear. The CDR3 totals 14 residues. Between the trimmed V and J ends, which lost 3 bases and 1 base, there was a span of 7 bases. Germline CDR1 MDHEN, CDR2 SYDVKM. As DNA, the CDR3 is TGTGCCAGCAGTTTCGGGGTTTCTGGAAACACCATATATTTT. Translating it yields CASSFGVSGNTIYF. The whole variable domain, remainder taken from reference TRBV28 and TRBJ1-3, is DVKVTQSSRYLVKRTGEKVFLECVQDMDHENMFWYRQDPGLGLRLIYFSYDVKMKEKGDIPEGYSVSREKKERFSLILESASTNQTSMYLCASSFGVSGNTIYFGEGSWLTVV.